These 12 T cell receptor beta chains originate from one sample sequenced in a study of T cell responses to AZD1222 COVID-19 vaccine listed by TCRdb under 2021. The intended sense of this specimen's time point label: baseline before first vaccination. The library relied on the immunoSEQ multiplex PCR assay. This is the immuneACCESS table as TCRdb keeps it, with only in-frame sequences that have V and J called. A part of the clones is gone; compared with another copy, unresolved V genes explain less than half, and the rest is unexplained. The sample table records 85,000 to 110,000 clones; 90% of these occur just once. Of the sample, about 5% falls within the top ten clones. Source: peripheral blood, taken on day 0 of AZD1222 vaccination. All receptors derive from an adult in good health.

The rearrangement joins TRBV28 to TRBJ1-6; 8 positions match TRBD1. Germline V lookup: CDR1 MDHEN, CDR2 SYDVKM. This CDR3 has 12 amino acids. After removal of 10 bases from V and 7 bases from J, the junction contained 3 bases not matched to a gene. The CDR3 region is CATGQGNSPLHF. The CDR3 DNA is TGTGCCACCGGACAGGGCAATTCACCCCTCCACTTT.

The chain joins TRBV6-5 to TRBJ2-5; D is perhaps TRBD2 (6 bases). Germline V CDR1 and CDR2: MNHEY, SVGAGI. The V and J ends lost 3 bases and 3 bases respectively, with 11 bases between them. CDR3 length: 14 amino acids. The CDR3 nucleotides read TGTGCCAGCAGTTATACCGGGGGAAAAGAGACCCAGTACTTC. It is translated as CASSYTGGKETQYF.

This chain joins TRBV6-1 and TRBJ2-2; 10 nucleotides match TRBD2. V gave up 4 bases and J gave up 4 bases; unmatched junction bases: 6. The CDR3 has 16 amino acids. Germline lookup yields CDR1 MNHNS and CDR2 SASEGT. This chain's CDR3 is CASSGLAGDLTGELFF. The CDR3 region has the DNA TGTGCCAGCAGTGGGCTAGCGGGGGACCTCACCGGGGAGCTGTTTTTT.

This chain connects TRBV10-3 to TRBJ1-2; 7 nucleotides line up with TRBD1. The germline V gene has CDR1 ENHRY and CDR2 SYGVKD. The ends lost 4 bases at V and 4 bases at J; junction bases unmatched: 9. The CDR3 has 15 amino acids. CDR3 DNA: TGTGCCATCAGTGGGCAGGGACAGCAATTCTATGGCTACACCTTC. Translation: CAISGQGQQFYGYTF.

The V call is TRBV7-6, the J call TRBJ1-1; 8 nucleotides align to TRBD1. Germline CDR1 SGHVS, CDR2 FNYEAQ. Trimming cost V 5 bases and J 5 bases; bases outside gene matches: 7. This CDR3 has 14 residues. DNA of the CDR3: TGTGCCAGCAGCCCAAGGACAGGGTGGACTGAAGCTTTCTTT. This translates into CASSPRTGWTEAFF.

The chain combines TRBV3-1 (or the pseudogene TRBV3-2) with TRBJ2-1; D is perhaps TRBD2 (5 bases). The CDR3 consists of 12 residues. The V gene's germline CDR1 is LGHDT and CDR2 YNNKEL (reference sequence). The V end lost 6 bases, the J end lost 5 bases, and 8 bases lay between the germline ends. The CDR3 here is CASRSSNNEQFF. DNA for the CDR3: TGTGCCAGCAGATCTAGCAACAATGAGCAGTTCTTC.

V usage is TRBV5-4 and J usage is TRBJ2-3, with TRBD2 matching 8 bases. The germline V gene has CDR1 SGHNT and CDR2 YYREEE (reference sequence). This CDR3 contains 14 residues. The junction had 3 bases not matched to a gene; V was cut back by 3 bases and J by 3 bases. The CDR3: CASSYERGTDTQYF. CDR3 in DNA: TGTGCCAGCAGCTATGAGCGGGGGACAGATACGCAGTATTTT.

The J gene is TRBJ2-1, the V gene TRBV4-2, with TRBD2 matching over 11 bases. Germline CDR1 LGHNA, CDR2 YNFKEQ. Trimming cost V 8 bases and J 8 bases; bases outside gene matches: 20. The CDR3 spans 18 residues. CDR3 in DNA: TGTGCCAGCGTCGGAGGATCGGGTCCTAGCGGGGGGATCTATGAGCAGTTCTTC. Its protein product is CASVGGSGPSGGIYEQFF.

The CDR3 reads CASSITRDFTDTQYF. CDR3 bases: TGTGCCAGCAGCATCACTAGAGACTTCACAGATACGCAGTATTTT. This chain links TRBV7-2 with TRBJ2-3, with D tentatively TRBD2 (5 bases). Germline V lookup: CDR1 SGHTA, CDR2 FQGNSA. This CDR3 region has 15 residues. The ends were cut back, 5 bases at V and 2 bases at J, with 14 bases in the middle.

J is TRBJ2-2 and V is TRBV24-1; D not certain. V lost 4 bases and J lost 7, with 6 bases in between. The CDR3 loop spans 12 amino acids. Germline loops: CDR1 KGHDR, CDR2 SFDVKD. This chain's CDR3 is CATSDRGGELFF. The CDR3 DNA reads as TGTGCCACCAGTGACCGAGGCGGGGAGCTGTTTTTT.

This chain connects TRBV9 to TRBJ2-2; D tentatively fits TRBD1 or TRBD2 (5 bases each). Trimming took 2 bases from V and 3 from J, leaving 11 bases between them. This CDR3 has 15 residues. Germline CDR1 and CDR2: SGDLS and YYNGEE. This chain's CDR3 is CASSVGVGHTGELFF. CDR3 sequence (DNA): TGTGCCAGCAGCGTGGGAGTGGGACACACCGGGGAGCTGTTTTTT. The full variable domain, completed using reference TRBV9 and TRBJ2-2, is DSGVTQTPKHLITATGQRVTLRCSPRSGDLSVYWYQQSLDQGLQFLIQYYNGEERAKGNILERFSAQQFPDLHSELNLSSLELGDSALYFCASSVGVGHTGELFFGEGSRLTVL.

The V and J genes are TRBV27 and TRBJ1-1; D is perhaps TRBD1 (5 bases). The length of the CDR3 is 13 residues. Trimming removed 8 bases at V and 4 bases at J, with 14 bases between. Germline values: CDR1 MNHEY, CDR2 SMNVEV (reference sequence). The CDR3 loop reads CASALGVGTEAFF. Here the CDR3 DNA reads TGTGCCAGCGCATTGGGGGTGGGCACTGAAGCTTTCTTT.